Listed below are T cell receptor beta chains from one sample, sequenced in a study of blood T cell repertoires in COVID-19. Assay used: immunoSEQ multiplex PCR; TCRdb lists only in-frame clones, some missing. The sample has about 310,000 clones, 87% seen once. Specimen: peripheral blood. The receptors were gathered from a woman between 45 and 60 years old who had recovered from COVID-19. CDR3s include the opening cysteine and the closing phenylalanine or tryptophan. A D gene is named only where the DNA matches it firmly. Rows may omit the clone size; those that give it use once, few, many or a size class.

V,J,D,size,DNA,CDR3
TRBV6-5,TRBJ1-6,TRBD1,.,TGTGCCAGCAGCCGAACAGGGGGTTATTCACCCCTCCACTTT,CASSRTGGYSPLHF
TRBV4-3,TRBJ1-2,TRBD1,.,TGCGCCAGCAGCCAAGGGTACAGGGGCTATGGCTACACCTTC,CASSQGYRGYGYTF
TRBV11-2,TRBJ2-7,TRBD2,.,TGTGCCAGCAGCTTAGATGGCCTAGCGGCTATGGAGCAGTACTTC,CASSLDGLAAMEQYF
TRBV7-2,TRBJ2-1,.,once,TGTGCCAGCAGCTTAGTGGCTCGGCAGGGTGGCTACAATGAGCAGTTCTTC,CASSLVARQGGYNEQFF
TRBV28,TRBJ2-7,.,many,TGTGCCAGCAGTTTATCTGGCACCTCCAGTCCCTCCTACGAGCAGTACTTC,CASSLSGTSSPSYEQYF
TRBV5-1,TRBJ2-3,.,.,TGCGCCAGCAGCTTGGTAGGGAGTTCCGCAGATACGCAGTATTTT,CASSLVGSSADTQYF
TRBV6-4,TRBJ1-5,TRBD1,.,TGTGCCAGCAGGACAAAAGGGACAGAGAACAGCAATCAGCCCCAGCATTTT,CASRTKGTENSNQPQHF
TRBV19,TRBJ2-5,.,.,TGTGCCAGTAGTATAGGGCCTCAAGAGACCCAGTACTTC,CASSIGPQETQYF
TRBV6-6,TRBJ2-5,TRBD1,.,TGTGCCAGCAGTTACCAACGGACAGGGGGCGTGGAGACCCAGTACTTC,CASSYQRTGGVETQYF
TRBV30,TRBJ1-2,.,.,TGTGCCTGGAGACCGGGCCGGGAGGGCTACACCTTC,CAWRPGREGYTF
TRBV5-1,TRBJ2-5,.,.,TGCGCCAGCAGCTTGGGTCTAGCGCAAGAGACCCAGTACTTC,CASSLGLAQETQYF
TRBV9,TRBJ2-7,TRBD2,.,TGTGCCAGCAGCGCTTTGACTAGCGGAGGGACAAAGTACTTC,CASSALTSGGTKYF
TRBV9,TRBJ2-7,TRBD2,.,TGTGCCAGCAGCGTGAGCGGGGGGGCCCTCGAGCAGTACTTC,CASSVSGGALEQYF
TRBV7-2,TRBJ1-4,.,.,TGTGCCAGCAGGTCGGGGGGCGAAAAACTGTTTTTT,CASRSGGEKLFF
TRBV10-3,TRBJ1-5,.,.,TGTGCCATCAGCCGGGACTCAGATCAGCCCCAGCATTTT,CAISRDSDQPQHF
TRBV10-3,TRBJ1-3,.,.,TGTGCCATCAGTGAGTCCCCGGGAATAACTGGAAACACCATATATTTT,CAISESPGITGNTIYF
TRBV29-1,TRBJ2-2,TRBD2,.,TGCAGCGTTGGAGCCCTAGCGGGGGCGAACACCGGGGAGCTGTTTTTT,CSVGALAGANTGELFF
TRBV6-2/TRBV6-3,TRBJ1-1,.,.,TGTGCCAGCAGTTACGTCTCAGGGTCGGCTTTCTTT,CASSYVSGSAFF
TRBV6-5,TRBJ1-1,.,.,TGTGCCAGCAGTCCTACCCGACAGATGAACACTGAAGCTTTCTTT,CASSPTRQMNTEAFF
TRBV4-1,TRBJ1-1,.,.,TGCGCCAGCAGCCAAATCCATCAGGGTCTAGCTTTCTTT,CASSQIHQGLAFF
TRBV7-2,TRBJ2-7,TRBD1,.,TGTGCCAGCAGCTTAGGACAGGGGGCTTACGAGCAGTACTTC,CASSLGQGAYEQYF
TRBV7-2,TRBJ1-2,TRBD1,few,TGTGCCAGCAGCGAACGACAGGGGGAAGGCTATGGCTACACCTTC,CASSERQGEGYGYTF
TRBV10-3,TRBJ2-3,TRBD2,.,TGTGCCATCAGTGAGGGACTAGCGGCTGATACGCAGTATTTT,CAISEGLAADTQYF
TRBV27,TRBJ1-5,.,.,TGTGCCAGCAGTTATCAGGGGAACAGCAATCAGCCCCAGCATTTT,CASSYQGNSNQPQHF
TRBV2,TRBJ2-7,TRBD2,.,TGTGCCAGCAGTGCCGGGAGGGCCTCCTACGAGCAGTACTTC,CASSAGRASYEQYF